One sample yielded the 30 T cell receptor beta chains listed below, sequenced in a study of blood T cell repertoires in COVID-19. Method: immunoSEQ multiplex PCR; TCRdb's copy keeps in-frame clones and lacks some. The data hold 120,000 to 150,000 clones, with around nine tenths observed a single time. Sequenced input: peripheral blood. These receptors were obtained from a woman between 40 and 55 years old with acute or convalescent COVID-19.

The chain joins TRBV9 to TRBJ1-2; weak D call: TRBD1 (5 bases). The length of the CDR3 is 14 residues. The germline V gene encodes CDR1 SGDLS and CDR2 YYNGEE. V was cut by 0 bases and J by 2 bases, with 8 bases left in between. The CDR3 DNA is TGTGCCAGCAGCGTAGAGGAGGGGAACTATGGCTACACCTTC. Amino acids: CASSVEEGNYGYTF.

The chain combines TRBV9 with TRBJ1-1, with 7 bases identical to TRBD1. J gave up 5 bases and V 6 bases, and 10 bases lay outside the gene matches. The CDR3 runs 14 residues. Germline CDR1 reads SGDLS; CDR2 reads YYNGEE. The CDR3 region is CASKKLQGGTEAFF. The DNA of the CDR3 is TGTGCCAGCAAGAAACTCCAGGGGGGTACTGAAGCTTTCTTT.

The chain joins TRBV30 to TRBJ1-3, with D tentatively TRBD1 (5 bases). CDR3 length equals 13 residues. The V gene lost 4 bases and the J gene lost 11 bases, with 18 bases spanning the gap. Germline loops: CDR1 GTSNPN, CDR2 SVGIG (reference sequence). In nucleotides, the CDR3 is TGTGCCTGGAAATTGGGGGGAAAGTTTCCCATATATTTT. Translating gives CAWKLGGKFPIYF.

The CDR3 is CASRSGNNEQFF. The CDR3 DNA sequence: TGCGCCAGCCGTAGCGGGAACAATGAGCAGTTCTTC. This chain uses TRBV5-1 with TRBJ2-1; 8 nucleotides line up with TRBD2. Per the germline V gene, CDR1 is SGHRS and CDR2 is YFSETQ. J gave up 5 bases and V 7 bases, and 2 bases lay outside the gene matches. There are 12 residues in the CDR3.

The DNA of the CDR3 is TGTGCCAGTAGTATAGTAGCGGGGTTTAGCAATCAGCCCCAGCATTTT. This translates into CASSIVAGFSNQPQHF. The chain joins TRBV19 to TRBJ1-5; D gene uncertain. The V gene lost 1 base and the J gene lost 0 bases, with 10 bases spanning the gap. This CDR3 comprises 16 residues. The V gene's germline CDR1 is LNHDA and CDR2 SQIVND (reference sequence).

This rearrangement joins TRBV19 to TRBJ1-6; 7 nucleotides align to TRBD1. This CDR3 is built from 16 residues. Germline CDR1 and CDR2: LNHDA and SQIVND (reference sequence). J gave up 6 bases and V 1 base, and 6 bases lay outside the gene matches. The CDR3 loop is CASSIAAGTVNSPLHF. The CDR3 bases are TGTGCCAGTAGTATAGCTGCCGGGACAGTTAATTCACCCCTCCACTTT.

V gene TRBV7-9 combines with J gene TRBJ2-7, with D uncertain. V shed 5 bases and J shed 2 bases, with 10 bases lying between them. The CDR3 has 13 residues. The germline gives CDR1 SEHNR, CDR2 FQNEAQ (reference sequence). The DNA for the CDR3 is TGTGCCAGCAGCGTGCCAGGAACCTACGAGCAGTACTTC. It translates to CASSVPGTYEQYF.

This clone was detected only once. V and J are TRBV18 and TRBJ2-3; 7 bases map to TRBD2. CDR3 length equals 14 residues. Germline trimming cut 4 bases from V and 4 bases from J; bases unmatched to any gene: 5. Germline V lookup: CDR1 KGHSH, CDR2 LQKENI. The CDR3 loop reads CASSLGLAADTQYF. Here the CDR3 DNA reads TGTGCCAGCTCACTCGGGCTAGCGGCAGATACGCAGTATTTT.

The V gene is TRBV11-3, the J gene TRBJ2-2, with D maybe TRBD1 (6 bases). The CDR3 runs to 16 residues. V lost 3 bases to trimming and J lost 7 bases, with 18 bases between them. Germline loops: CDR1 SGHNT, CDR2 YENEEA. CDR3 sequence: CASSFDRNSVGGELFF. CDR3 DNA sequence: TGTGCCAGCAGCTTTGACAGGAACTCGGTGGGCGGGGAGCTGTTTTTT.

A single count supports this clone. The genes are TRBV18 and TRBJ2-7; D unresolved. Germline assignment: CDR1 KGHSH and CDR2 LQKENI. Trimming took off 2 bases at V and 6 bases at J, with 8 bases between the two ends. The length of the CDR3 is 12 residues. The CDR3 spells CASSPSNGEQYF. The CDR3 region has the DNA TGTGCCAGCTCACCATCCAACGGCGAGCAGTACTTC.

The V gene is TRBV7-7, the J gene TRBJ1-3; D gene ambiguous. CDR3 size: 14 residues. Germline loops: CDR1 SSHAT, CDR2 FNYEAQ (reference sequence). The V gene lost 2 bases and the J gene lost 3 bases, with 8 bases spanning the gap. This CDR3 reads CASSLSQNGNTIYF. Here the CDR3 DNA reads TGTGCCAGCAGCTTAAGTCAGAATGGAAACACCATATATTTT.

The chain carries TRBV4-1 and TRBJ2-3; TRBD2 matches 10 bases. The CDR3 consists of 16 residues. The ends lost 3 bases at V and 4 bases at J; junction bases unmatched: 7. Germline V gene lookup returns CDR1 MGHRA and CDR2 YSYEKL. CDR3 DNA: TGCGCCAGCAGCCACCCGGGACTAGCGACCTCAGATACGCAGTATTTT. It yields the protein CASSHPGLATSDTQYF.

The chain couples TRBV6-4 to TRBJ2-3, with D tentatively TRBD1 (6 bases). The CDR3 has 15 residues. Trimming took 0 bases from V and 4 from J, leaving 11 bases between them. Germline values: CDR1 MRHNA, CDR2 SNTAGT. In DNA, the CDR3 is TGTGCCAGCAGTGACTCGAACCAGGGGCCAGATACGCAGTATTTT. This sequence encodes CASSDSNQGPDTQYF.

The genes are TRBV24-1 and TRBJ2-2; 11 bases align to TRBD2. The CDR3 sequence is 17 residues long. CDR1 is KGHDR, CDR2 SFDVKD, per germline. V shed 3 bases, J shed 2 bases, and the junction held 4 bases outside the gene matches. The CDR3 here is CATSDPTSGSNTGELFF. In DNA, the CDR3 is TGTGCCACCAGTGATCCAACTAGCGGGAGTAACACCGGGGAGCTGTTTTTT.

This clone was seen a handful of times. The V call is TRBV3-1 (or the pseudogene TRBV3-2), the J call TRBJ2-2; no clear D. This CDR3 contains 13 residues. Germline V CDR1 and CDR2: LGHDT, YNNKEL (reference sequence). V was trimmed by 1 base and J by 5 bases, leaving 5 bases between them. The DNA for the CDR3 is TGTGCCAGCAGCCAAGGGGCGACCGGGGAGCTGTTTTTT. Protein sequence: CASSQGATGELFF.

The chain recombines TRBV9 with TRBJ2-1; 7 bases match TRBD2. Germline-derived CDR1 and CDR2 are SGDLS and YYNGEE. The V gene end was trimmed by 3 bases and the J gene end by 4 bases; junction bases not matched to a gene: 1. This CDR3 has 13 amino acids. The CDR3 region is CASSGGGYNEQFF. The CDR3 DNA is TGTGCCAGCAGCGGGGGAGGGTACAATGAGCAGTTCTTC.

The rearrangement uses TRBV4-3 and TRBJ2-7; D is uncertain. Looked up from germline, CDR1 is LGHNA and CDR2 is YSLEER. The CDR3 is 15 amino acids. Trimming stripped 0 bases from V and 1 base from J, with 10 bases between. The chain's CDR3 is CASSQDRLSSYEQYF. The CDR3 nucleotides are TGCGCCAGCAGCCAAGACCGACTTAGTTCCTACGAGCAGTACTTC.

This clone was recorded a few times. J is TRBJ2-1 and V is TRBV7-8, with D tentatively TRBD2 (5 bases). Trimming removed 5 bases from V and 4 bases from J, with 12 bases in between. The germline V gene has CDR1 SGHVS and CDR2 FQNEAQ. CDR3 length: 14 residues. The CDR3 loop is CASSAHGDYNEQFF. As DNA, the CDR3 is TGTGCCAGCAGCGCCCACGGGGATTACAATGAGCAGTTCTTC.

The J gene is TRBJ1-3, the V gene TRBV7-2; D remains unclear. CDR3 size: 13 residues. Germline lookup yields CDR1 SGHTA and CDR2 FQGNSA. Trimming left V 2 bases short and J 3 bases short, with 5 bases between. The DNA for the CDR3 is TGTGCCAGCAGCTTACAGTTTGGAAACACCATATATTTT. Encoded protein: CASSLQFGNTIYF.

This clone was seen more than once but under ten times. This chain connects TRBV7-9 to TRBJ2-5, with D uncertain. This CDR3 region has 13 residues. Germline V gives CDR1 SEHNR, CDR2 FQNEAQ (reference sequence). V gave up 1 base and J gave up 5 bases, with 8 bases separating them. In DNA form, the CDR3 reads TGTGCCAGCAGCTTAGGACTTTTGGAGACCCAGTACTTC. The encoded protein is CASSLGLLETQYF.

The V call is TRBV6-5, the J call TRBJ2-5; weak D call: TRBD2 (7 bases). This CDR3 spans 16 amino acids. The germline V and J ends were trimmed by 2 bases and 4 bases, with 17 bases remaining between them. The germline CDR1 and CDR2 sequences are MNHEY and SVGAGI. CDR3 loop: CASSYGVAGEGETQYF. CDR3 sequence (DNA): TGTGCCAGCAGTTACGGAGTGGCAGGGGAGGGAGAGACCCAGTACTTC.

CDR3 sequence (DNA): TGTGCCAGCAGCAAAAATGCGAGGGGGCGGACTAAGTATAGCAATCAGCCCCAGCATTTT. Translating it yields CASSKNARGRTKYSNQPQHF. The chain carries TRBV21-1 and TRBJ1-5; the D call in the table, TRBD1, was not verified against the DNA. TRBV21-1 is marked as a pseudogene. The length of the CDR3 is 20 residues.

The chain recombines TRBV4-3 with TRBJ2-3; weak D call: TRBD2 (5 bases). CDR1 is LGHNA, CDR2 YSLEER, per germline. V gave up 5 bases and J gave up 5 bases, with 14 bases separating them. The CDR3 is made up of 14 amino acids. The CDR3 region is CASSTDGEGDTQYF. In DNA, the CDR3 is TGCGCCAGCAGCACCGACGGTGAGGGAGATACGCAGTATTTT.

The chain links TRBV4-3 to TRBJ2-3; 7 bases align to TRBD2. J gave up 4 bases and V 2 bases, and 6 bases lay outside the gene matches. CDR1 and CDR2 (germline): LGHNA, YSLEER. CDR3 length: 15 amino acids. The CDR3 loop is CASSQTGGIPDTQYF. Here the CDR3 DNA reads TGCGCCAGCAGCCAAACGGGGGGAATCCCAGATACGCAGTATTTT.

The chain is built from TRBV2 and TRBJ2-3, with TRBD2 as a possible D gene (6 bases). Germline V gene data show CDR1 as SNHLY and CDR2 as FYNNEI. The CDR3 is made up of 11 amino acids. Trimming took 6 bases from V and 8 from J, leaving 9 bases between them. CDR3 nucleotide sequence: TGTGCCAGCAGAGGGACTTTTACGCAGTATTTT. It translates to CASRGTFTQYF.

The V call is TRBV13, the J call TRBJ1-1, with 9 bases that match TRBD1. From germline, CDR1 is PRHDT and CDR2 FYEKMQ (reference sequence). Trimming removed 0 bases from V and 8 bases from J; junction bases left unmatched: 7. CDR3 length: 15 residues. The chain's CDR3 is CASSLGGTGRVEAFF. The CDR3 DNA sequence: TGTGCCAGCAGCTTAGGTGGGACAGGGCGAGTGGAAGCTTTCTTT.

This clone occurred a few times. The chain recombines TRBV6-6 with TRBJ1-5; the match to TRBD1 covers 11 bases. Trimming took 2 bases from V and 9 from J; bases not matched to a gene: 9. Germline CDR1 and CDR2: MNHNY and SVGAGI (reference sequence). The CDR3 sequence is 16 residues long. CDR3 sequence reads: CASSYPGTGGFGPQHF. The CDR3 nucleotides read TGTGCCAGCAGTTACCCCGGGACAGGGGGTTTTGGGCCCCAGCATTTT.

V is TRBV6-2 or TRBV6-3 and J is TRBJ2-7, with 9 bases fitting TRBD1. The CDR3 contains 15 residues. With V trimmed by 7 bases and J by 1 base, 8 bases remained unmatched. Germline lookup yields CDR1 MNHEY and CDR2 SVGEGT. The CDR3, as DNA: TGTGCCAGCACTTATCTTGGGACAGGGTCCTACGAGCAGTACTTC. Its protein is CASTYLGTGSYEQYF.

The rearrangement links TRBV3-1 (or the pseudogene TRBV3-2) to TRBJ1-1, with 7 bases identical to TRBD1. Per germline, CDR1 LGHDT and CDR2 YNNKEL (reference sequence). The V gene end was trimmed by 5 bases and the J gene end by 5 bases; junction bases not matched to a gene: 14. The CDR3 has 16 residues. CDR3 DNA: TGTGCCAGCAGCAAAGGGGCAGGGGGACGTGGTACTGAAGCTTTCTTT. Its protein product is CASSKGAGGRGTEAFF.

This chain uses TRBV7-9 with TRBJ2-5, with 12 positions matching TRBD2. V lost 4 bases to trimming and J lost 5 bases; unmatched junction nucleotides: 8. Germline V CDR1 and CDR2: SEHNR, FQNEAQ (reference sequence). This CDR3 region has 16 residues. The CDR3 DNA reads TGTGCCAGCAGCTCTCGACTAGCGGGGGCCAGGGAGACCCAGTACTTC. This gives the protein CASSSRLAGARETQYF.